One sample yielded the 6 T cell receptor beta chains listed below, sequenced in a study of chemoradiotherapy in HPV16-positive cancers. Assay used: immunoSEQ multiplex PCR; TCRdb lists only in-frame clones, some missing. This sample has approximately 23,000 clones; around nine tenths occur once, and the top ten carry about a fifth. The sample in question was blood, obtained from a patient who underwent chemoradiotherapy. These receptor sequences come from a human donor with HPV-associated anogenital cancer.

The chain is built from TRBV27 and TRBJ1-2; D call uncertain. CDR3 length: 13 residues. CDR1 is MNHEY and CDR2 is SMNVEV in the germline V gene (reference sequence). V lost 3 bases and J 4 bases, leaving 9 bases between the germline ends. DNA of the CDR3: TGTGCCAGCAGTTTGAACCCCTTCTATGGCTACACCTTC. Its protein product is CASSLNPFYGYTF.

The rearrangement joins TRBV20-1 to TRBJ2-5; D remains ambiguous. Germline-derived CDR1 and CDR2 are DFQATT and SNEGSKA (reference sequence). Trimming cost V 3 bases and J 2 bases, with 4 bases left between them. This CDR3 has 11 amino acids. The CDR3 DNA follows: TGCAGTGCTAGGGAACAAGAGACCCAGTACTTC. Protein product: CSAREQETQYF.

The V and J genes are TRBV5-1 and TRBJ2-1; 10 bases align to TRBD2. The junction had 14 bases not matched to a gene; V was cut back by 0 bases and J by 8 bases. CDR1 SGHRS and CDR2 YFSETQ come from the germline V gene. The CDR3 runs 18 residues. The CDR3 coding sequence is TGCGCCAGCAGCTTGGGGTCAATAGCGGGAGGCGCCATGGATGAGCAGTTCTTC. It specifies CASSLGSIAGGAMDEQFF.

Details on this clone: The junction shows a germline mismatch at one end, possibly a read error. The chain uses TRBV5-4 and TRBJ1-2; the match to TRBD1 covers 10 bases. The CDR3 consists of 13 residues. Germline V gives CDR1 SGHNT, CDR2 YYREEE (reference sequence). DNA of the CDR3: TGTGCCAGCAGCTTGACCGGACAGGGGGTTTTGATTTTC. Its translation: CASSLTGQGVLIF. Together with reference TRBV5-4 and TRBJ1-2, the CDR3 gives the full variable domain: ETGVTQSPTHLIKTRGQQVTLRCSSQSGHNTVSWYQQALGQGPQFIFQYYREEENGRGNFPPRFSGLQFPNYSSELNVNALELDDSALYLCASSLTGQGVLIFGSGTRLTVV.

The chain couples TRBV7-6 to TRBJ2-5; 7 positions agree with TRBD1. CDR3 length: 15 residues. The V gene end was trimmed by 3 bases and the J gene end by 1 base; junction bases not matched to a gene: 5. In germline, CDR1 is SGHVS, CDR2 FNYEAQ. The CDR3 coding sequence is TGTGCCAGCAGCTTTAGGACAGGCCTCCAAGAGACCCAGTACTTC. It encodes CASSFRTGLQETQYF.

This chain joins TRBV5-1 and TRBJ2-3; D is tentatively TRBD1 or TRBD2 (5 bases each). V lost 0 bases and J lost 0, with 26 bases in between. Germline CDR1 and CDR2: SGHRS and YFSETQ. There are 21 residues in the CDR3. In DNA form, the CDR3 reads TGCGCCAGCAGCTTGGCCGAAGTGGCAGAGAGGGGAAGAGAGAGCACAGATACGCAGTATTTT. Protein: CASSLAEVAERGRESTDTQYF.